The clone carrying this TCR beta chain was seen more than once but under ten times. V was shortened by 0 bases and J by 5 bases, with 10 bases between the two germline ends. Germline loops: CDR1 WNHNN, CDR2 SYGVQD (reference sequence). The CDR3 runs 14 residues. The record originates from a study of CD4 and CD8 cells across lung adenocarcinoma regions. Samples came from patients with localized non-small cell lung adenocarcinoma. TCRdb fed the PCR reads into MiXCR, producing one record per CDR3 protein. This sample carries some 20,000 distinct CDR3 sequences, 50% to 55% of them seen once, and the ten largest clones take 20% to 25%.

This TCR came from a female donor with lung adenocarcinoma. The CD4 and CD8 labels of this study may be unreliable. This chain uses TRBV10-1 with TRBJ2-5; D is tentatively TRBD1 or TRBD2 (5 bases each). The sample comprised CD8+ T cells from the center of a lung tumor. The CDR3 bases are TGCGCCAGCAGTGAGTCGAGGGGTATGGAGACCCAGTACTTC. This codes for CASSESRGMETQYF.